This TCR beta chain was found in a study of cytotoxic CD8 clonotypes in ibrutinib-treated CLL. Study-wide results and caveats: Public clonotypes were uncommon and contracted or stayed stable on treatment.

This CDR3 region has 12 residues. The germline V and J ends were trimmed by 3 bases and 2 bases, with 3 bases remaining between them. Looked up from germline, CDR1 is SGDLS and CDR2 is YYNGEE. A remark on this clone: Its antigen is still unknown.

The assay was immunoSEQ multiplex PCR, and TCRdb's table has in-frame clones only and misses some. Here the sample spans 300,000 or so clones, over 60% being singletons. The chain employs TRBV9 and TRBJ2-1, with D unclear. The source of this sequence is a human donor with chronic lymphocytic leukemia. Sequencing used PBMCs, obtained after 36 months of ibrutinib treatment. CDR3 nucleotide sequence: TGTGCCAGCAGCGCCGCCTACAATGAGCAGTTCTTC. Its protein is CASSAAYNEQFF.